This T cell receptor (beta chain) derives from a study of human T cells and chemical hapten exposure. Study-level background: The use of 2% DPC on around 2 cm by around 2 cm of upper inner arm skin constituted sensitization. Upper back patch tests used 0.01% DPC, scored after 6 days. Findings and limits, study-wide: Following DPC sensitization, TCRs present above 1 in 1000 frequency showed no change.

Time point reported: patch test 3, about 24 weeks after DPC sensitization. Treatment given: therapeutic diphenylcyclopropenone sensitization with weekly scalp DPC. What the library attached to individual cDNA molecules were unique molecular identifiers. One entry per CDR3 protein, called by TCRdb with MiXCR from the RACE reads. The data show roughly 90,000 distinct CDR3 sequences, around 9.9% seen once. Germline-derived CDR1 and CDR2 are WNHNN and SYGVQD (reference sequence). CDR3 length: 15 residues. The germline V and J ends were trimmed by 0 bases and 3 bases, with 12 bases remaining between them. On this clonotype: No antigen is known for it.

This material consisted of whole blood, taken in connection with sensitization to the hapten diphenylcyclopropenone (DPC). The genes are TRBV10-1 and TRBJ2-7; D is ambiguous. The clonotype originates from a woman in her twenties or thirties with alopecia areata. Some clones in this sample may be carry-over from other donors' samples. CDR3 sequence reads: CASSESRQLNYEQYV. The CDR3 DNA reads TGCGCCAGCAGTGAGTCGAGGCAGCTTAACTACGAGCAGTACGTC.